This passage covers 25 T cell receptor beta chains from one sample sequenced in a study of blood T cell repertoires in COVID-19. The protocol was immunoSEQ multiplex PCR, while the TCRdb copy is restricted to in-frame clones and leaves out a portion. In the table there are more than 100,000 clones, 70% to 90% of which are singletons. The sample comprised peripheral blood. The receptors come from a man aged 50 or older in a cohort sampled during active COVID-19.

V is TRBV12-5 and J is TRBJ2-3; D remains ambiguous. V was clipped by 0 bases and J by 9 bases, with 7 bases between them. The CDR3 runs 12 residues. Germline-derived CDR1 and CDR2 are LGHNT and FRNRAP. The CDR3 sequence is CASGLVRETQYF. CDR3 nucleotide sequence: TGTGCTAGTGGTTTGGTACGAGAAACGCAGTATTTT.

The chain recombines TRBV7-9 with TRBJ2-2; 8 positions match TRBD1. CDR1 is SEHNR and CDR2 is FQNEAQ in the germline V gene (reference sequence). The J segment lost 6 bases and the V segment lost 6 bases, leaving 9 bases of the junction unmatched. The CDR3 has 15 amino acids. Written as DNA, the CDR3 is TGTGCCAGCAGTCGACAGGGGTTGGCGTCCGGGGAGCTGTTTTTT. Protein: CASSRQGLASGELFF. The full variable domain, with the rest looked up from reference TRBV7-9 and TRBJ2-2, is DTGVSQNPRHKITKRGQNVTFRCDPISEHNRLYWYRQTLGQGPEFLTYFQNEAQLEKSRLLSDRFSAERPKGSFSTLEIQRTEQGDSAMYLCASSRQGLASGELFFGEGSRLTVL.

The J gene is TRBJ2-5, the V gene TRBV9; 7 bases align to TRBD1. The CDR3 has 16 amino acids. V lost 4 bases and J lost 0; bases outside the gene matches: 9. The germline V gene has CDR1 SGDLS and CDR2 YYNGEE. The CDR3 region is CASSSGTAKYQETQYF. For the CDR3, the DNA is TGTGCCAGCAGCTCTGGGACAGCTAAGTACCAAGAGACCCAGTACTTC.

V gene TRBV11-2 combines with J gene TRBJ2-5; 8 bases are a match to TRBD1. CDR3 length: 16 amino acids. The ends lost 1 base at V and 4 bases at J; junction bases unmatched: 8. Germline-derived CDR1 and CDR2 are SGHAT and FQNNGV. As DNA, the CDR3 is TGTGCCAGCAGCTTAGGGCAGGGGGCCCTAGGAGAGACCCAGTACTTC. It is translated as CASSLGQGALGETQYF.

The chain recombines TRBV18 with TRBJ1-5, with 9 bases matching TRBD1. The V gene's germline CDR1 is KGHSH and CDR2 LQKENI. The V gene end was trimmed by 3 bases and the J gene end by 4 bases; junction bases not matched to a gene: 4. This CDR3 has 15 residues. The CDR3 bases are TGTGCCAGCTCACCGGGACAGGGTCGAAATCAGCCCCAGCATTTT. Protein: CASSPGQGRNQPQHF.

The chain recombines TRBV13 with TRBJ2-3; TRBD2 agrees at 8 bases. V shed 7 bases and J 2 bases; nucleotides not matched to a gene: 14. The CDR3 sequence is 17 residues long. From germline, CDR1 is PRHDT and CDR2 FYEKMQ (reference sequence). The CDR3 is CASTSGRGASLTDTQYF. CDR3 sequence (DNA): TGTGCCAGCACCTCGGGGCGGGGGGCCAGTCTCACAGATACGCAGTATTTT. The full variable domain, completed using reference TRBV13 and TRBJ2-3, is AAGVIQSPRHLIKEKRETATLKCYPIPRHDTVYWYQQGPGQDPQFLISFYEKMQSDKGSIPDRFSAQQFSDYHSELNMSSLELGDSALYFCASTSGRGASLTDTQYFGPGTRLTVL.

The chain employs TRBV6-5 and TRBJ2-2; TRBD1 matches 9 bases. The CDR3 is 15 amino acids. Per the germline V gene, CDR1 is MNHEY and CDR2 is SVGAGI. With V trimmed by 0 bases and J by 7 bases, 3 bases remained unmatched. The DNA for the CDR3 is TGTGCCAGCAGTTACTCGACAGGGGGGAGCGGGGAGCTGTTTTTT. Translated: CASSYSTGGSGELFF.

The V and J genes are TRBV6-1 and TRBJ1-3, with D tentatively TRBD1 (6 bases). CDR3 length equals 14 residues. The V and J ends lost 5 bases and 1 base respectively, with 9 bases between them. Germline V gives CDR1 MNHNS, CDR2 SASEGT. In DNA, the CDR3 is TGTGCCAGCAGTCAACAGGGTTCTGGAAACACCATATATTTT. Its protein is CASSQQGSGNTIYF.

This chain uses TRBV24-1 with TRBJ2-7, with 7 bases aligning to TRBD2. CDR3 length: 15 amino acids. Germline trimming cut 7 bases from V and 4 bases from J; bases unmatched to any gene: 12. CDR1 is KGHDR, CDR2 SFDVKD, per germline. The CDR3 DNA reads TGTGCCACCAGGCCTTGCAGACGGGGGGTTTACGAGCAGTACTTC. Its translation is CATRPCRRGVYEQYF.

CDR3 sequence (DNA): TGTGCCAGCAGCGTAAGCCTCACAGGGGGAACTGAAGCTTTCTTT. Its translation is CASSVSLTGGTEAFF. The rearrangement joins TRBV9 to TRBJ1-1, with TRBD1 identical over 8 bases. Germline CDR1 and CDR2: SGDLS and YYNGEE. V was clipped by 1 base and J by 5 bases; unmatched bases: 7. This CDR3 contains 15 residues.

V gene TRBV6-5 combines with J gene TRBJ2-3; TRBD2 might be the D (6 bases). The CDR3 spans 15 residues. The V gene's germline CDR1 is MNHEY and CDR2 SVGAGI. Trimming shortened V by 2 bases and J by 5 bases, and 14 bases separated the two germline ends. The CDR3 region is CASSYAGSRVDTQYF. CDR3 sequence (DNA): TGTGCCAGCAGTTACGCGGGGTCTCGGGTAGATACGCAGTATTTT.

There are a few counts of this clone. The chain uses TRBV11-3 and TRBJ2-5; TRBD2 matches at 7 bases. This CDR3 has 13 amino acids. J was trimmed by 4 bases and V by 5 bases; bases with no gene match: 4. Germline lookup yields CDR1 SGHNT and CDR2 YENEEA. CDR3 sequence reads: CASSPGGGETQYF. The CDR3 DNA reads TGTGCCAGCAGCCCAGGCGGGGGAGAGACCCAGTACTTC. Supplemented by reference TRBV11-3 and TRBJ2-5, the full variable domain reads EAGVVQSPRYKIIEKKQPVAFWCNPISGHNTLYWYLQNLGQGPELLIRYENEEAVDDSQLPKDRFSAERLKGVDSTLKIQPAELGDSAVYLCASSPGGGETQYFGPGTRLLVL.

Comments on this clone: One end of the junction does not line up with germline, which may come from a read error. This rearrangement joins TRBV11-2 to TRBJ1-6; D possibly corresponds to TRBD1 (5 bases). CDR3 length: 12 amino acids. CDR1 and CDR2 (germline): SGHAT, FQNNGV. CDR3 nucleotides: TGTGCCAGCAGCCAAGGTGGGCAGAGGACACTCTTT. Its protein is CASSQGGQRTLF.

The rearrangement uses TRBV2 and TRBJ1-3; 7 bases are a match to TRBD1. CDR1 and CDR2 from the germline V gene are SNHLY and FYNNEI. Trimming cost V 2 bases and J 4 bases; bases outside gene matches: 5. The CDR3 runs 15 residues. CDR3 loop: CASSETGASGNTIYF. Written as DNA, the CDR3 is TGTGCCAGCAGTGAAACAGGGGCGTCGGGAAACACCATATATTTT.

The gene calls are TRBV7-9 and TRBJ2-6, with D uncertain. The CDR3 has 16 amino acids. The germline V gene encodes CDR1 SEHNR and CDR2 FQNEAQ (reference sequence). Trimming pared 2 bases from V and 0 bases from J, leaving 8 bases between. Written as DNA, the CDR3 is TGTGCCAGCAGCTTAAGCGCCAGCTCTGGGGCCAACGTCCTGACTTTC. It codes for CASSLSASSGANVLTF. Filled out from reference TRBV7-9 and TRBJ2-6, the complete variable domain reads DTGVSQNPRHKITKRGQNVTFRCDPISEHNRLYWYRQTLGQGPEFLTYFQNEAQLEKSRLLSDRFSAERPKGSFSTLEIQRTEQGDSAMYLCASSLSASSGANVLTFGAGSRLTVL.

The J gene is TRBJ2-2, the V gene TRBV4-1; D is perhaps TRBD2 (5 bases). The CDR3 has 15 residues. Germline V gives CDR1 MGHRA, CDR2 YSYEKL. V lost 2 bases and J 6 bases, leaving 13 bases between the germline ends. The CDR3 loop is CASSQFFPGSGELFF. Written as DNA, the CDR3 is TGCGCCAGCAGCCAATTTTTTCCGGGATCCGGGGAGCTGTTTTTT.

CDR3: CASSFPGHYSPLHF. The CDR3 bases are TGTGCCAGCAGTTTCCCAGGTCATTATTCACCCCTCCACTTT. The chain carries TRBV27 and TRBJ1-6; D gene ambiguous. The CDR3 is 14 amino acids. The V gene's germline CDR1 is MNHEY and CDR2 SMNVEV (reference sequence). The V gene lost 3 bases and the J gene lost 8 bases, with 11 bases spanning the gap.

This clone was seen only once. V usage is TRBV12-3 or TRBV12-4 and J usage is TRBJ2-1; D is ambiguous. The CDR3 is 13 amino acids. The V end lost 5 bases, the J end lost 10 bases, and 15 bases lay between the germline ends. CDR3 coding DNA: TGTGCCAGCAGTGAAAACGCAGTCGGGGAGCAGTTCTTC. Translating gives CASSENAVGEQFF.

This chain uses TRBV7-3 with TRBJ2-2, with D perhaps matching TRBD1 (5 bases). The CDR3 runs 13 residues. In germline, CDR1 is SGHTA, CDR2 FQGTGA. V shed 8 bases and J shed 2 bases, with 9 bases lying between them. The CDR3 reads CASGRVNTGELFF. CDR3 DNA sequence: TGTGCCAGCGGCAGGGTCAACACCGGGGAGCTGTTTTTT.

V and J are TRBV14 and TRBJ2-3, with 8 bases identical to TRBD2. CDR1 is SGHDN, CDR2 FVKESK, per germline. J lost 11 bases, V lost 3 bases, and 16 bases had no gene match. The CDR3 runs to 16 residues. The CDR3 spells CASSQKLAGWGERQYF. The CDR3 DNA sequence: TGTGCCAGCAGCCAGAAATTAGCGGGGTGGGGAGAGAGGCAGTATTTT. Complete variable domain (other parts from reference TRBV14 and TRBJ2-3): EAGVTQFPSHSVIEKGQTVTLRCDPISGHDNLYWYRRVMGKEIKFLLHFVKESKQDESGMPNNRFLAERTGGTYSTLKVQPAELEDSGVYFCASSQKLAGWGERQYFGPGTRLTVL.

This sequence joins TRBV6-5 and TRBJ1-2; 8 bases align to TRBD1. Germline loops: CDR1 MNHEY, CDR2 SVGAGI. The CDR3 is 13 amino acids. The ends lost 6 bases at V and 0 bases at J; junction bases unmatched: 0. The CDR3 bases are TGTGCCAGCAGGACAGGGGCTAACTATGGCTACACCTTC. Translated, it gives CASRTGANYGYTF.

The V and J genes are TRBV5-1 and TRBJ1-4; maybe TRBD1 (6 bases). Germline CDR1 SGHRS, CDR2 YFSETQ. V was trimmed by 0 bases and J by 1 base, leaving 10 bases between them. This CDR3 is 16 amino acids long. The CDR3 here is CASSLGTGITNEKLFF. The CDR3 DNA reads TGCGCCAGCAGCTTGGGAACAGGGATAACTAATGAAAAACTGTTTTTT.

V usage is TRBV9 and J usage is TRBJ2-1, with 9 positions matching TRBD2. This CDR3 spans 16 amino acids. Germline values: CDR1 SGDLS, CDR2 YYNGEE. V lost 0 bases, J lost 7 bases, and 8 bases stayed unmatched. This CDR3 is CASSVEPAGGVNEQFF. The CDR3 region has the DNA TGTGCCAGCAGCGTAGAGCCAGCGGGAGGTGTGAATGAGCAGTTCTTC.

This clone was observed a few times. Other nucleotide sequences in the sample specify the same CDR3. The chain links TRBV6-5 to TRBJ2-1, with a possible D match to TRBD1 (5 bases). Germline assignment: CDR1 MNHEY and CDR2 SVGAGI. Trimming shortened V by 3 bases and J by 9 bases, and 12 bases separated the two germline ends. This CDR3 comprises 13 residues. CDR3 nucleotides: TGTGCCAGCAGTTATCGGCAGGGTGGTGAGCAGTTCTTC. Its protein is CASSYRQGGEQFF.

The V gene is TRBV12-5, the J gene TRBJ2-1; D is possibly TRBD1 (6 bases). This CDR3 has 15 residues. Trimming shortened V by 6 bases and J by 6 bases, and 18 bases separated the two germline ends. The germline CDR1 and CDR2 sequences are LGHNT and FRNRAP. In DNA form, the CDR3 reads TGTGCTAGTGGGTGGACAGACCAACTCCCCAATGAGCAGTTCTTC. Residues: CASGWTDQLPNEQFF. Supplemented by reference TRBV12-5 and TRBJ2-1, the full variable domain reads DARVTQTPRHKVTEMGQEVTMRCQPILGHNTVFWYRQTMMQGLELLAYFRNRAPLDDSGMPKDRFSAEMPDATLATLKIQPSEPRDSAVYFCASGWTDQLPNEQFFGPGTRLTVL.